The 13 T cell receptor beta chains presented below share a single source sample, sequenced in a study of T cell repertoires in cytomegalovirus infection (dated by TCRdb to between 2017 and 2020). Sequencing used an Illumina HiSeq 1500. Using fastp trimming at Q25 and MiXCR clonotype assembly, TCRdb reanalyzed the public sequencing data and kept in-frame beta chains. For every CDR3 protein sequence, its rows merge into one entry that carries the most common genes and DNA. This sample is represented by about 140,000 distinct CDR3 sequences; about 6% of them were singletons. More than 15% of the sample is in the top ten clones. The sequenced sample was PBMCs. The origin of the receptors is a human donor in good health (CMV status not recorded). Some clones in this sample may be carry-over from other donors' samples.

This clonotype was seen many times. The V call is TRBV7-2, the J call TRBJ2-3, with a weak D call TRBD1 (7 bases). Germline CDR1 and CDR2: SGHTA and FQGNSA. Trimming took off 1 base at V and 4 bases at J, with 18 bases between the two ends. The CDR3 loop spans 17 amino acids. The CDR3 DNA sequence: TGTGCCAGCAGCTTAGGCGGACCGGGCAGGGGGGCAGATACGCAGTATTTT. Protein: CASSLGGPGRGADTQYF.

This clonotype has a count of ten or more. The V and J genes are TRBV28 and TRBJ2-3; the D is unclear. Between the trimmed V and J ends, which lost 6 bases and 2 bases, there was a span of 9 bases. The CDR3 runs 13 residues. Germline V gene data show CDR1 as MDHEN and CDR2 as SYDVKM. The CDR3 protein is CASSRRDTDTQYF. CDR3 in DNA: TGTGCCAGCAGCCGGCGAGACACAGATACGCAGTATTTT.

This clonotype came up many times. J is TRBJ1-1 and V is TRBV14; 8 bases fit TRBD1. Losses at the gene ends were 4 bases for V and 2 bases for J; bases not matched to a gene: 3. Germline lookup yields CDR1 SGHDN and CDR2 FVKESK. The length of the CDR3 is 14 residues. The CDR3 DNA reads TGTGCCAGCAGCCCTCAGGGGGCAAACACTGAAGCTTTCTTT. It encodes CASSPQGANTEAFF.

This clonotype was detected many times. DNA for the CDR3: TGTGCCAGCAGCTTTGTGGGGGACACTGAAGCTTTCTTT. This codes for CASSFVGDTEAFF. This chain links TRBV7-9 with TRBJ1-1, with a tentative D call TRBD1 (5 bases). Germline CDR1 reads SEHNR; CDR2 reads FQNEAQ (reference sequence). The CDR3 has 13 residues. V was cut by 3 bases and J by 3 bases, with 8 bases left in between.

There are many counts of this clonotype. This chain links TRBV4-1 with TRBJ1-2; D possibly corresponds to TRBD1 (5 bases). Trimming cost V 2 bases and J 2 bases, with 15 bases left between them. CDR1 MGHRA and CDR2 YSYEKL come from the germline V gene. The CDR3 sequence is 16 residues long. The CDR3 region has the DNA TGCGCCAGCAGCCAATACTCCCCCGGGACCAACTATGGCTACACCTTC. Its protein is CASSQYSPGTNYGYTF.

This clonotype has a count of ten or more. The rearrangement uses TRBV7-8 and TRBJ1-1; TRBD1 is a possible D gene (6 bases). Germline V gene data show CDR1 as SGHVS and CDR2 as FQNEAQ. V was cut by 5 bases and J by 3 bases, with 13 bases left in between. CDR3 length: 14 amino acids. The CDR3 spells CASSPEPGDTEAFF. Written as DNA, the CDR3 is TGTGCCAGCAGCCCGGAGCCAGGGGACACTGAAGCTTTCTTT.

This clonotype was counted a few times. The CDR3, as DNA: TGTGCCAGCTCACCACAGGCGGTCCCCATAGCGGGCAATCAGCCCCAGCATTTT. This codes for CASSPQAVPIAGNQPQHF. This chain uses TRBV18 with TRBJ1-5; no firm D call. CDR1 and CDR2 from the germline V gene are KGHSH and LQKENI. Trimming left V 1 base short and J 2 bases short, with 18 bases between. The CDR3 length is 18 residues.

This clonotype was counted many times. The rearrangement links TRBV5-1 to TRBJ2-3; D is perhaps TRBD1 (6 bases). Germline values: CDR1 SGHRS, CDR2 YFSETQ. The CDR3 has 13 residues. V lost 8 bases, J lost 2 bases, and 12 bases lay in between. DNA for the CDR3: TGCGCCAGTCAGACAGGAGACACAGATACGCAGTATTTT. It yields the protein CASQTGDTDTQYF.

The rearrangement uses TRBV7-9 and TRBJ2-7; D remains ambiguous. Germline lookup yields CDR1 SEHNR and CDR2 FQNEAQ (reference sequence). V was cut by 5 bases and J by 7 bases, with 21 bases left in between. The CDR3 contains 15 residues. CDR3 loop: CASSRASSTSREQYF. The CDR3 region has the DNA TGTGCCAGCAGCCGAGCGTCTTCAACATCGAGGGAGCAGTACTTC.

This clonotype has at least ten counts. The chain combines TRBV7-2 with TRBJ2-3; weak D call: TRBD2 (7 bases). CDR3 length: 16 residues. V shed 4 bases and J shed 4 bases, with 18 bases lying between them. Germline CDR1 and CDR2: SGHTA and FQGNSA. This chain's CDR3 is CASSWTGGGGPDTQYF. DNA for the CDR3: TGTGCCAGCAGCTGGACTGGAGGGGGGGGCCCAGATACGCAGTATTTT.

This clonotype was observed at least ten times. This chain uses TRBV20-1 with TRBJ2-5; D may be TRBD1 or TRBD2 (6 bases each). The CDR3 is 13 residues long. The germline V and J ends were trimmed by 6 bases and 4 bases, with 15 bases remaining between them. In germline, CDR1 is DFQATT, CDR2 SNEGSKA (reference sequence). The CDR3, as DNA: TGCAGTGCAAAGGAGGGGGGCCTAGAGACCCAGTACTTC. This translates into CSAKEGGLETQYF.

This clonotype was seen only a few times. The chain carries TRBV30 and TRBJ2-3, with D possibly called TRBD1 or TRBD2 (6 bases each). Trimming left V 2 bases short and J 1 base short, with 16 bases between. Germline CDR1 is GTSNPN and CDR2 is SVGIG (reference sequence). The CDR3 totals 16 residues. The CDR3 DNA reads TGTGCCTGGAGTCTGGGGGCTAGCGAGCGCACAGATACGCAGTATTTT. Translation gives CAWSLGASERTDTQYF.

Many counts were recorded for this clonotype. The J gene is TRBJ1-1, the V gene TRBV7-9; D gene unclear. V lost 3 bases, J lost 3 bases, and 11 bases lay in between. The germline CDR1 and CDR2 sequences are SEHNR and FQNEAQ (reference sequence). This CDR3 is 14 amino acids long. CDR3 loop: CASSLGGRDTEAFF. The DNA of the CDR3 is TGTGCCAGCAGCTTGGGAGGGAGGGACACTGAAGCTTTCTTT.